This TCR beta chain was captured in a study of T cells in Graves' hyperthyroidism and ophthalmopathy. Study-wide results and limits: The model foresaw ophthalmopathy a median around 6 months prior to onset.

The sample holds many counts of this clonotype. The antigen is not known. The CDR3 has 16 amino acids. Trimming took 6 bases from V and 0 from J, leaving 15 bases between them. From germline, CDR1 is DFQATT and CDR2 SNEGSKA (reference sequence). Uncontrolled infection, other autoimmune disease, pregnancy or lactation excluded patients. Source material for PBMCs was more than 9.5 ml fresh peripheral blood. RNA transcripts provided the source from which TCR beta CDR3 regions were amplified. The primer set for the first-round RT-PCR of the TCR CDR3 was HTBI. TCRdb re-derived calls from the multiplex PCR reads in MiXCR, one entry per CDR3 protein. The profile covers tens of thousands of distinct CDR3 sequences, with about half appearing a single time and approximately 9.1% taken by the ten largest.

The chain recombines TRBV20-1 with TRBJ2-6; perhaps TRBD1 as D (7 bases). Specimen: blood. The receptor was derived from a woman in her fifties or sixties with Graves' ophthalmopathy. The CDR3 protein is CSAVRQGGSGANVLTF. Here the CDR3 DNA reads TGCAGTGCCGTACGGCAGGGGGGCTCTGGGGCCAACGTCCTGACTTTC.